One sample yielded the 22 T cell receptor beta chains listed below, sequenced in a study of T cell responses to AZD1222 COVID-19 vaccine. Here immunoSEQ multiplex PCR was the method, and the copy in TCRdb shows in-frame clones only, minus some. Here the sample spans about 140,000 clones, 85% to 95% being singletons. Sequencing used peripheral blood, obtained after recovery from COVID-19. These receptors originate from an adult who had recovered from COVID-19.

The V gene is TRBV5-4, the J gene TRBJ2-2, with unresolved D. The germline V gene encodes CDR1 SGHNT and CDR2 YYREEE (reference sequence). V shed 0 bases and J shed 5 bases, with 8 bases lying between them. The CDR3 has 14 residues. CDR3 region: CASSLALGTGELFF. The DNA for the CDR3 is TGTGCCAGCAGCTTGGCCCTAGGGACCGGGGAGCTGTTTTTT.

The chain recombines TRBV6-5 with TRBJ1-2, with TRBD1 matching 7 bases. The CDR3 has 15 residues. V was pared by 8 bases and J by 4 bases, with 13 bases of the junction left unmatched. Germline V lookup: CDR1 MNHEY, CDR2 SVGAGI. This chain's CDR3 is CASLRDRQGLYGYTF. For the CDR3, the DNA is TGTGCCAGCTTACGTGACCGACAGGGCCTCTATGGCTACACCTTC.

The V call is TRBV5-1, the J call TRBJ2-7; D is unresolved. This CDR3 is 14 amino acids long. In germline, CDR1 is SGHRS, CDR2 YFSETQ. Trimming removed 4 bases from V and 2 bases from J, with 13 bases in between. DNA for the CDR3: TGCGCCAGCAGCCCTACCGCAGGAGCCTACGAGCAGTACTTC. It specifies CASSPTAGAYEQYF.

The chain carries TRBV28 and TRBJ1-2, with 8 positions matching TRBD1. CDR1 is MDHEN and CDR2 is SYDVKM in the germline V gene. With V trimmed by 5 bases and J by 4 bases, 3 bases remained unmatched. This CDR3 contains 13 residues. The CDR3, as DNA: TGTGCCAGCAGTAAGACAGGGGTCTATGGCTACACCTTC. Translated, it gives CASSKTGVYGYTF.

J is TRBJ2-7 and V is TRBV7-6; 9 bases match TRBD1. Trimming at V came to 8 bases and at J to 2 bases, leaving 7 bases not matched to a gene. The length of the CDR3 is 14 residues. Germline CDR1 SGHVS, CDR2 FNYEAQ. In DNA form, the CDR3 reads TGTGCCAGCGCTCGGACAGGGGCGGCCTACGAGCAGTACTTC. Protein: CASARTGAAYEQYF.

A single count supports this clone. The chain links TRBV19 to TRBJ1-2; D might be TRBD1 (5 bases). Trimming left V 5 bases short and J 8 bases short, with 21 bases between. CDR1 and CDR2 from the germline V gene are LNHDA and SQIVND (reference sequence). CDR3 length equals 15 residues. In DNA, the CDR3 is TGTGCCAGTAGTTCCCGGGCACAGGCCACCTGGGGCTACACCTTC. Translating gives CASSSRAQATWGYTF. Full variable domain (rest looked up from reference TRBV19 and TRBJ1-2): DGGITQSPKYLFRKEGQNVTLSCEQNLNHDAMYWYRQDPGQGLRLIYYSQIVNDFQKGDIAEGYSVSREKKESFPLTVTSAQKNPTAFYLCASSSRAQATWGYTFGSGTRLTVV.

This CDR3 is CASSPGLVMGEQYF. DNA for the CDR3: TGTGCCAGCAGTCCGGGACTAGTAATGGGCGAGCAGTACTTC. The V call is TRBV2, the J call TRBJ2-7; 8 bases align to TRBD2. CDR3 length: 14 amino acids. CDR1 SNHLY and CDR2 FYNNEI come from the germline V gene. The trim removed 5 bases at V and 6 bases at J, leaving 9 bases unmatched. The variable domain in full, completed from reference TRBV2 and TRBJ2-7, reads EPEVTQTPSHQVTQMGQEVILRCVPISNHLYFYWYRQILGQKVEFLVSFYNNEISEKSEIFDDQFSVERPDGSNFTLKIRSTKLEDSAMYFCASSPGLVMGEQYFGPGTRLTVT.

In DNA, the CDR3 is TGTGCCAGCAGCGCGGTTGGGACTAGCGGGACCTACACAGATACGCAGTATTTT. Translating it yields CASSAVGTSGTYTDTQYF. This rearrangement joins TRBV7-3 to TRBJ2-3; the match to TRBD2 covers 13 bases. The CDR3 has 18 residues. Trimming removed 5 bases from V and 2 bases from J; junction bases left unmatched: 10. The germline V gene has CDR1 SGHTA and CDR2 FQGTGA.

The rearrangement joins TRBV11-2 to TRBJ1-6; D might be TRBD1 (6 bases). The germline V gene encodes CDR1 SGHAT and CDR2 FQNNGV. Trimming removed 5 bases at V and 6 bases at J, with 20 bases between. The CDR3 covers 17 residues. The CDR3: CASSRVGGRLVNSPLHF. In nucleotides, the CDR3 is TGTGCCAGCAGCCGGGTGGGGGGGCGGCTGGTTAATTCACCCCTCCACTTT.

This chain uses TRBV5-6 with TRBJ2-7, with D possibly matching TRBD2 (5 bases). The CDR3 is 15 residues long. Per the germline V gene, CDR1 is SGHDT and CDR2 is YYEEEE. Trimming took 0 bases from V and 3 from J, leaving 13 bases between them. For the CDR3, the DNA is TGTGCCAGCAGCTTGGCCGGGCCTGGAGGCTACGAGCAGTACTTC. It codes for CASSLAGPGGYEQYF.

This clone was seen only once. The rearrangement links TRBV28 to TRBJ1-1; no firm D call. Germline lookup yields CDR1 MDHEN and CDR2 SYDVKM. V was shortened by 6 bases and J by 0 bases, with 8 bases between the two germline ends. This CDR3 is built from 13 residues. CDR3 in amino acids: CASSRRVNTEAFF. Written as DNA, the CDR3 is TGTGCCAGCAGCCGACGGGTGAACACTGAAGCTTTCTTT.

The chain employs TRBV4-2 and TRBJ1-1, with 7 bases lining up with TRBD1. The CDR3 is made up of 14 amino acids. Germline values: CDR1 LGHNA, CDR2 YNFKEQ. V lost 4 bases to trimming and J lost 10 bases; unmatched junction nucleotides: 12. This chain's CDR3 is CASSPPRTTGRAFF. CDR3 nucleotide sequence: TGTGCCAGCAGCCCCCCTAGAACGACAGGGAGAGCTTTCTTT.

The J gene is TRBJ1-1, the V gene TRBV5-1, with TRBD1 as a possible D gene (5 bases). In germline, CDR1 is SGHRS, CDR2 YFSETQ. V gave up 2 bases and J gave up 5 bases, with 10 bases separating them. There are 13 residues in the CDR3. The chain's CDR3 is CASSFTGHTEAFF. DNA for the CDR3: TGCGCCAGCAGCTTTACAGGACATACTGAAGCTTTCTTT.

This clone was recorded once. The chain employs TRBV19 and TRBJ2-1; 16 positions agree with TRBD2. The CDR3 contains 17 residues. J gave up 7 bases and V 6 bases, and 9 bases lay outside the gene matches. Germline values: CDR1 LNHDA, CDR2 SQIVND (reference sequence). CDR3 nucleotide sequence: TGTGCCAGTAGGGAGGGACTAGCGGGAGGGTTCCGGAATGAGCAGTTCTTC. Protein product: CASREGLAGGFRNEQFF.

The chain combines TRBV3-1 (or the pseudogene TRBV3-2) with TRBJ1-5, with D perhaps matching TRBD1 (6 bases). V was pared by 5 bases and J by 0 bases, with 14 bases between. This CDR3 has 16 residues. Per the germline V gene, CDR1 is LGHDT and CDR2 is YNNKEL (reference sequence). Here the CDR3 DNA reads TGTGCCAGCAGCTCCTCGACAGGCTATAGCAATCAGCCCCAGCATTTT. Its translation is CASSSSTGYSNQPQHF.

This rearrangement joins TRBV11-1 to TRBJ2-7; no clear D gene. Germline assignment: CDR1 SGHAT and CDR2 FQDESV (reference sequence). CDR3 size: 12 residues. V was clipped by 5 bases and J by 2 bases, with 7 bases between them. This CDR3 reads CASSPTTYEQYF. DNA of the CDR3: TGTGCCAGCAGCCCAACCACCTACGAGCAGTACTTC.

The V and J genes are TRBV9 and TRBJ2-1, with D hard to call. This CDR3 is 13 amino acids long. CDR1 is SGDLS and CDR2 is YYNGEE in the germline V gene. Trimming cost V 1 base and J 2 bases, with 4 bases left between them. CDR3 DNA sequence: TGTGCCAGCAGCGTATCAACCTACAATGAGCAGTTCTTC. Protein product: CASSVSTYNEQFF.

V usage is TRBV7-2 and J usage is TRBJ1-5, with 9 bases identical to TRBD1. The germline V gene has CDR1 SGHTA and CDR2 FQGNSA. V shed 1 base, J shed 6 bases, and the junction held 4 bases outside the gene matches. The CDR3 is 15 amino acids. CDR3 sequence (DNA): TGTGCCAGCAGCTTAGGGGGGACAGGGCCTCAGCCCCAGCATTTT. Residues: CASSLGGTGPQPQHF.

This clone has more than one count but fewer than ten. This chain joins TRBV6-2 or TRBV6-3 and TRBJ2-5, with TRBD1 identical over 7 bases. This CDR3 is 15 amino acids long. Germline trimming cut 5 bases from V and 2 bases from J; bases unmatched to any gene: 8. The germline V gene encodes CDR1 MNHEY and CDR2 SVGEGT. The CDR3 DNA reads as TGTGCCAGCAGTCGACCAGGACAGGTTCAAGAGACCCAGTACTTC. Translated, it gives CASSRPGQVQETQYF.

This rearrangement joins TRBV15 to TRBJ1-4; D perhaps matches TRBD1 (5 bases). Germline loops: CDR1 LNHNV, CDR2 YYDKDF (reference sequence). The CDR3 length is 13 residues. Trimming shortened V by 6 bases and J by 6 bases, and 11 bases separated the two germline ends. CDR3 residues: CATRPWDHEKLFF. The CDR3 coding sequence is TGTGCCACCAGGCCGTGGGACCATGAAAAACTGTTTTTT.

V gene TRBV11-1 combines with J gene TRBJ2-3; TRBD1 agrees at 7 bases. This CDR3 region has 16 residues. From germline, CDR1 is SGHAT and CDR2 FQDESV (reference sequence). Germline trimming cut 2 bases from V and 0 bases from J; bases unmatched to any gene: 5. CDR3 DNA sequence: TGTGCCAGCAGCTTACGAATCAGGGGGAGCACAGATACGCAGTATTTT. Translated: CASSLRIRGSTDTQYF.

The rearrangement links TRBV24-1 to TRBJ2-1, with 8 positions matching TRBD2. Trimming took 3 bases from V and 0 from J; bases not matched to a gene: 3. Germline V gene data show CDR1 as KGHDR and CDR2 as SFDVKD. The CDR3 contains 16 residues. CDR3 in amino acids: CATSDPSGSSYNEQFF. In DNA form, the CDR3 reads TGTGCCACCAGTGATCCCAGCGGGAGCTCCTACAATGAGCAGTTCTTC.